The 14 T cell receptor beta chains given below trace back to one sample, sequenced in a study of human T cells and chemical hapten exposure. TCRdb re-analysed the RACE reads in MiXCR, keeping a single row per CDR3 protein. The sample lists about 84,000 distinct CDR3 sequences, more than 9% occurring once. The time point is: patch test 2, 6 weeks after DPC sensitization. As to treatment: therapeutic diphenylcyclopropenone sensitization with weekly scalp DPC. Sample: whole blood, taken in connection with sensitization to the hapten diphenylcyclopropenone (DPC). These receptors were obtained from a woman aged 45-60 years with alopecia areata. Some clones in this sample may be carry-over from other donors' samples.

This clonotype has just a few counts. The V gene is TRBV2, the J gene TRBJ2-3, with D perhaps matching TRBD2 (5 bases). The CDR3 is 11 amino acids. V was pared by 7 bases and J by 4 bases, with 6 bases between. From germline, CDR1 is SNHLY and CDR2 FYNNEI. The CDR3 DNA reads TGTGCCAGCATGAGGGCAGATACGCAGTATTTT. Protein product: CASMRADTQYF.

This clonotype was seen repeatedly, ten times or more. The chain couples TRBV7-9 to TRBJ2-3; possibly TRBD2 for D (6 bases). Trimming stripped 3 bases from V and 1 base from J, with 11 bases between. The CDR3 is 15 amino acids. Germline V gene sequence: CDR1 SEHNR, CDR2 FQNEAQ (reference sequence). CDR3 protein: CASSFSGSRTDTQYF. For the CDR3, the DNA is TGTGCCAGCAGCTTTAGCGGAAGTCGCACAGATACGCAGTATTTT.

The chain is built from TRBV12-3 or TRBV12-4 and TRBJ2-3, with TRBD2 identical over 9 bases. V lost 5 bases to trimming and J lost 6 bases; unmatched junction nucleotides: 12. CDR3 length: 16 residues. CDR3 sequence reads: CASSPTLAGFRDTQYF. As DNA, the CDR3 is TGTGCCAGCAGTCCGACTCTAGCGGGATTTCGGGATACGCAGTATTTT.

This clonotype has a handful of counts. V and J are TRBV5-4 and TRBJ2-1, with TRBD2 matching over 11 bases. Looked up from germline, CDR1 is SGHNT and CDR2 is YYREEE (reference sequence). This CDR3 is built from 17 residues. V lost 4 bases to trimming and J lost 4 bases; unmatched junction nucleotides: 10. CDR3 residues: CASSTRLTSGRYNEQFF. The CDR3 DNA sequence: TGTGCCAGCAGCACGCGGCTCACTAGCGGGAGATACAATGAGCAGTTCTTC. Full variable domain (remainder filled in from reference TRBV5-4 and TRBJ2-1): ETGVTQSPTHLIKTRGQQVTLRCSSQSGHNTVSWYQQALGQGPQFIFQYYREEENGRGNFPPRFSGLQFPNYSSELNVNALELDDSALYLCASSTRLTSGRYNEQFFGPGTRLTVL.

The J gene is TRBJ2-2, the V gene TRBV12-3 or TRBV12-4; D is unclear. The CDR3 totals 13 residues. With 5 bases removed from V and 7 bases from J, the gap between germline ends came to 11 bases. This CDR3 is CASSTRDDGELFF. Written as DNA, the CDR3 is TGTGCCAGCAGTACCCGAGACGACGGGGAGCTGTTTTTT.

At least ten counts were recorded for this clonotype. The rearrangement uses TRBV2 and TRBJ1-5; no clear D gene. Trimming removed 2 bases at V and 4 bases at J, with 6 bases between. The length of the CDR3 is 13 residues. From germline, CDR1 is SNHLY and CDR2 FYNNEI. The CDR3: CASSEPINQPQHF. Written as DNA, the CDR3 is TGTGCCAGCAGTGAACCGATAAATCAGCCCCAGCATTTT.

There are a few counts of this clonotype. The J gene is TRBJ2-1, the V gene TRBV29-1, with 16 bases lining up with TRBD2. Trimming cost V 5 bases and J 4 bases; bases outside gene matches: 8. The CDR3 runs 17 residues. Looked up from germline, CDR1 is SQVTM and CDR2 is ANQGSEA. The CDR3 reads CSVSGTSGRARYNEQFF. For the CDR3, the DNA is TGCAGCGTTTCCGGGACTAGCGGGAGGGCAAGGTACAATGAGCAGTTCTTC.

This clonotype has at least ten counts. The rearrangement uses TRBV20-1 and TRBJ2-1; D gene unclear. The CDR3 spans 16 residues. CDR1 DFQATT and CDR2 SNEGSKA come from the germline V gene (reference sequence). The CDR3 sequence is CRANPLGRSSYNEQFF. CDR3 bases: TGCAGAGCCAACCCTCTCGGACGAAGCTCCTACAATGAGCAGTTCTTC.

This clonotype was found a few times. J is TRBJ1-5 and V is TRBV27; the D is unclear. The V gene's germline CDR1 is MNHEY and CDR2 SMNVEV (reference sequence). Trimming stripped 2 bases from V and 0 bases from J, with 5 bases between. The length of the CDR3 is 14 residues. The CDR3 DNA reads TGTGCCAGCAGTTTAGGGTATAGCAATCAGCCCCAGCATTTT. This codes for CASSLGYSNQPQHF.

The chain couples TRBV3-1 to TRBJ1-2; D not certain. Looked up from germline, CDR1 is LGHDT and CDR2 is YNNKEL (reference sequence). The CDR3 has 12 residues. Between the trimmed V and J ends, which lost 0 bases and 7 bases, there was a span of 6 bases. The CDR3 region has the DNA TGTGCCAGCAGCCAAGATCTAAGTGGCTACACCTTC. The encoded protein is CASSQDLSGYTF. Based on the CDR3 plus reference TRBV3-1 and TRBJ1-2, the full variable domain is DTAVSQTPKYLVTQMGNDKSIKCEQNLGHDTMYWYKQDSKKFLKIMFSYNNKELIINETVPNRFSPKSPDKAHLNLHINSLELGDSAVYFCASSQDLSGYTFGSGTRLTVV.

This clonotype was seen more than once but under ten times. The rearrangement links TRBV2 to TRBJ2-5; TRBD2 agrees at 11 bases. The germline CDR1 and CDR2 sequences are SNHLY and FYNNEI. This CDR3 contains 14 residues. V trimming: 7 bases; J trimming: 1 base; junction bases outside the gene matches: 2. CDR3 loop: CASTGLAAQETQYF. CDR3 nucleotide sequence: TGTGCCAGCACGGGACTAGCGGCCCAAGAGACCCAGTACTTC.

This clonotype occurred many times. The chain combines TRBV24-1 with TRBJ2-3, with D unclear. Trimming pared 9 bases from V and 1 base from J, leaving 13 bases between. This CDR3 spans 14 amino acids. CDR1 is KGHDR, CDR2 SFDVKD, per germline. This CDR3 reads CATSSDLGTDTQYF. The CDR3 nucleotides read TGTGCCACCTCCTCGGACCTAGGCACAGATACGCAGTATTTT.

This clonotype was counted a few times. The CDR3 spells CSVAYSSGTQYF. Written as DNA, the CDR3 is TGCAGCGTCGCATATTCAAGTGGGACCCAGTACTTC. The V and J genes are TRBV29-1 and TRBJ2-5; no clear D. The germline gives CDR1 SQVTM, CDR2 ANQGSEA. The CDR3 loop spans 12 amino acids. Trimming pared 6 bases from V and 7 bases from J, leaving 15 bases between.

This clonotype came up many times. The rearrangement joins TRBV15 to TRBJ2-7; TRBD1 is a possible D gene (6 bases). Per germline, CDR1 LNHNV and CDR2 YYDKDF (reference sequence). This CDR3 contains 13 residues. The V and J ends lost 4 bases and 2 bases respectively, with 9 bases between them. CDR3 region: CATSTRQAYEQYF. The DNA for the CDR3 is TGTGCCACCAGCACCCGACAGGCCTACGAGCAGTACTTC.